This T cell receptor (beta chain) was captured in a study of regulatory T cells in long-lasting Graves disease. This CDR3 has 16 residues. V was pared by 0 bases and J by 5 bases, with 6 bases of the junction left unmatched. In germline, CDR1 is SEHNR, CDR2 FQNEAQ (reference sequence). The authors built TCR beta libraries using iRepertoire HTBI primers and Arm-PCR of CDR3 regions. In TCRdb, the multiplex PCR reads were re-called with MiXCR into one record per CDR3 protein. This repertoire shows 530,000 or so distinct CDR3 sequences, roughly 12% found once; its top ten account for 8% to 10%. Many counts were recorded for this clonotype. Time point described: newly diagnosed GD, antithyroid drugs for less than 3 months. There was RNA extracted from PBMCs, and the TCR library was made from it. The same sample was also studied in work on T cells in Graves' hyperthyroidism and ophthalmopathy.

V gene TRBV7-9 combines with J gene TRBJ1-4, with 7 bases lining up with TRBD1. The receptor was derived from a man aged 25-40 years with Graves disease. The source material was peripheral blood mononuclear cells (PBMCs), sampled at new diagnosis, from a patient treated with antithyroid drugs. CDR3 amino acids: CASSLAVDRANEKLFF. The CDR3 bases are TGTGCCAGCAGCTTAGCAGTAGACAGGGCGAATGAAAAACTGTTTTTT. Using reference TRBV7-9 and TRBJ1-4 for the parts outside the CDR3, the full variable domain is DTGVSQNPRHKITKRGQNVTFRCDPISEHNRLYWYRQTLGQGPEFLTYFQNEAQLEKSRLLSDRFSAERPKGSFSTLEIQRTEQGDSAMYLCASSLAVDRANEKLFFGSGTQLSVL.